Presented here are 14 T cell receptor beta chains from one specimen sequenced in a study of graft-versus-host responses after intestinal transplantation. Data came from immunoSEQ multiplex PCR; TCRdb stores just in-frame clones and leaves some out. The sample shows about 70,000 clones, over 70% of them seen only once. What these receptors recognize is not known. The starting material was unstimulated CD4+ T cells sorted from spleen or lymph node cells, obtained before transplant. The source is a human donor who was the organ donor for an intestinal transplant.

This rearrangement joins TRBV11-2 to TRBJ2-3; TRBD2 matches 8 bases. This CDR3 comprises 17 residues. The J segment lost 1 base and the V segment lost 0 bases, leaving 6 bases of the junction unmatched. The germline V gene has CDR1 SGHAT and CDR2 FQNNGV. CDR3 coding DNA: TGTGCCAGCAGCTTAGATTGGCAAGCGGGAGGCACAGATACGCAGTATTTT. As protein: CASSLDWQAGGTDTQYF.

The chain employs TRBV5-3 and TRBJ2-7; D gene ambiguous. TRBV5-3 is reported as an ORF; its role is uncertain. The length of the CDR3 is 15 residues. Trimming stripped 1 base from V and 3 bases from J, with 14 bases between. The CDR3, as DNA: TGTGCCAGAAGCTTGAGGAAGAGCAGGTTCTACGAGCAGTACGTC. Protein: CARSLRKSRFYEQYV.

The gene calls are TRBV15 and TRBJ2-3, with 12 bases fitting TRBD2. The CDR3 contains 15 residues. V shed 7 bases, J shed 0 bases, and the junction held 2 bases outside the gene matches. From germline, CDR1 is LNHNV and CDR2 YYDKDF (reference sequence). The CDR3 spells CATNGLAGSTDTQYF. For the CDR3, the DNA is TGTGCCACCAACGGACTAGCGGGGAGCACAGATACGCAGTATTTT.

The rearrangement uses TRBV18 and TRBJ2-3, with 8 positions matching TRBD1. The CDR3 covers 22 residues. Looked up from germline, CDR1 is KGHSH and CDR2 is LQKENI. J lost 1 base, V lost 3 bases, and 24 bases had no gene match. The CDR3 sequence is CASSPLERDRPSLGWGTDTQYF. The CDR3 nucleotides are TGTGCCAGCTCACCTCTCGAACGGGACAGGCCGTCCCTGGGGTGGGGCACAGATACGCAGTATTTT.

The rearrangement joins TRBV28 to TRBJ1-4; possible D gene TRBD1, 6 bases. Looked up from germline, CDR1 is MDHEN and CDR2 is SYDVKM. CDR3 length: 15 amino acids. V was cut by 8 bases and J by 13 bases, with 26 bases left in between. The CDR3 DNA follows: TGTGCCAGCGGGTCGGACAGTCGGGATTGGGGGGGACTGTTTTTT. It encodes CASGSDSRDWGGLFF.

This chain connects TRBV6-1 to TRBJ2-7; maybe TRBD2 (7 bases). V lost 6 bases, J lost 4 bases, and 19 bases lay in between. In germline, CDR1 is MNHNS, CDR2 SASEGT. The CDR3 consists of 15 residues. CDR3 region: CASRDGGGDKYEQYV. In nucleotides, the CDR3 is TGTGCCAGCAGGGACGGGGGAGGGGACAAATACGAGCAGTACGTC.

The gene calls are TRBV5-1 and TRBJ1-2, with a weak D call TRBD1 (5 bases). This CDR3 spans 18 amino acids. Deletions cut 1 base from V and 0 bases from J, with 19 bases between. Germline assignment: CDR1 SGHRS and CDR2 YFSETQ. In DNA form, the CDR3 reads TGCGCCAGCAGCTTGAGGGTCCAGTGGCAGGGATCTAACTATGGCTACACCTTC. This sequence encodes CASSLRVQWQGSNYGYTF.

This CDR3 reads CAWRSASPLHF. The CDR3 coding sequence is TGTGCCTGGAGGAGCGCTTCACCCCTCCACTTT. The J gene is TRBJ1-6, the V gene TRBV30; no firm D call. CDR1 is GTSNPN and CDR2 is SVGIG in the germline V gene (reference sequence). V shed 3 bases and J shed 9 bases, with 6 bases lying between them. This CDR3 is built from 11 residues.

The chain is built from TRBV11-2 and TRBJ2-4; possible D gene TRBD2, 5 bases. CDR1 is SGHAT, CDR2 FQNNGV, per germline. Trimming pared 0 bases from V and 3 bases from J, leaving 12 bases between. The CDR3 length is 16 residues. The CDR3 protein is CASSLEPGVGKNIQYF. CDR3 bases: TGTGCCAGCAGCTTAGAACCCGGGGTAGGCAAAAACATTCAGTACTTC.

The gene calls are TRBV7-2 and TRBJ2-3; 8 bases match TRBD2. The germline V gene has CDR1 SGHTA and CDR2 FQGNSA. CDR3 length: 16 residues. J lost 4 bases, V lost 1 base, and 7 bases had no gene match. The CDR3 spells CASSLGVGGAPDTQYF. For the CDR3, the DNA is TGTGCCAGCAGCTTAGGGGTCGGGGGGGCTCCAGATACGCAGTATTTT. The variable domain in full, with the rest retrieved from reference TRBV7-2 and TRBJ2-3, is GAGVSQSPSNKVTEKGKDVELRCDPISGHTALYWYRQSLGQGLEFLIYFQGNSAPDKSGLPSDRFSAERTGGSVSTLTIQRTQQEDSAVYLCASSLGVGGAPDTQYFGPGTRLTVL.

CDR3 sequence: CASSHPTGGGEKLFF. In DNA, the CDR3 is TGCGCCAGCAGCCACCCGACAGGGGGAGGAGAAAAACTGTTTTTT. V is TRBV4-1 and J is TRBJ1-4; the match to TRBD1 covers 9 bases. The germline V gene encodes CDR1 MGHRA and CDR2 YSYEKL. Trimming took 3 bases from V and 8 from J; bases not matched to a gene: 7. CDR3 length: 15 residues.

V and J are TRBV6-1 and TRBJ2-7; 10 bases are a match to TRBD2. The CDR3 is 15 residues long. V was pared by 5 bases and J by 0 bases, with 4 bases of the junction left unmatched. Germline CDR1 reads MNHNS; CDR2 reads SASEGT. In DNA, the CDR3 is TGTGCCAGCAGTCGTAGCGGGGGGCACTCCTACGAGCAGTACGTC. Translating gives CASSRSGGHSYEQYV.

The CDR3 nucleotides are TGCGCCAGCGCCGGGGGACAGCTCACTGAAGCTTTCTTT. Translation gives CASAGGQLTEAFF. The V call is TRBV5-1, the J call TRBJ1-1, with TRBD1 identical over 7 bases. In germline, CDR1 is SGHRS, CDR2 YFSETQ. The CDR3 sequence is 13 residues long. V shed 7 bases, J shed 4 bases, and the junction held 7 bases outside the gene matches.

The genes are TRBV6-5 and TRBJ2-6, with D unresolved. Deletions cut 2 bases from V and 0 bases from J, with 2 bases between. CDR1 and CDR2 from the germline V gene are MNHEY and SVGAGI. CDR3 length: 14 amino acids. The CDR3 sequence is CASSYRSGANVLTF. Here the CDR3 DNA reads TGTGCCAGCAGTTACCGCTCTGGGGCCAACGTCCTGACTTTC.